Below, 32 T cell receptor beta chains from the same sample are listed, as sequenced in a study of tumor-infiltrating lymphocytes in localized non-small cell lung cancer. Some clones are missing from TCRdb's copy, which holds only in-frame ones; the method was immunoSEQ multiplex PCR. Altogether about 7,000 clones are present, 74% being singletons, with the ten largest covering roughly 6.9%. The sequencing input was uninvolved lung tissue not adjacent to the tumor. The source is a human donor with non-small cell lung cancer.

This clone turned up a few times. The CDR3, as DNA: TGTGCCAGCAGTTACTCCCACTCCCAAGCTAACTATGGCTACACCTTC. This encodes CASSYSHSQANYGYTF. The rearrangement uses TRBV6-5 and TRBJ1-2; D is undetermined. Germline CDR1 and CDR2: MNHEY and SVGAGI. The V and J ends lost 0 bases and 0 bases respectively, with 11 bases between them. The CDR3 spans 16 residues.

This chain links TRBV28 with TRBJ1-6, with 9 bases lining up with TRBD1. J was trimmed by 9 bases and V by 8 bases; bases with no gene match: 17. The germline V gene has CDR1 MDHEN and CDR2 SYDVKM. CDR3 size: 17 residues. Here the CDR3 DNA reads TGTGCCAGCCTCAGTTTACGGGGGACAGGGCATAGTTCACCCCTCCACTTT. This codes for CASLSLRGTGHSSPLHF.

The CDR3 reads CASSKAQRQETQYF. The CDR3 bases are TGTGCCAGCAGCAAAGCCCAACGTCAAGAGACCCAGTACTTC. The rearrangement uses TRBV7-9 and TRBJ2-5; D remains unclear. Germline lookup yields CDR1 SEHNR and CDR2 FQNEAQ (reference sequence). The V end lost 5 bases, the J end lost 2 bases, and 12 bases lay between the germline ends. There are 14 residues in the CDR3.

This clone was seen a few times. The rearrangement joins TRBV11-2 to TRBJ2-3; a weak D match, TRBD1 (6 bases). There are 15 residues in the CDR3. Germline CDR1 SGHAT, CDR2 FQNNGV. Trimming pared 0 bases from V and 2 bases from J, leaving 9 bases between. This CDR3 reads CASSLDQGHTDTQYF. The DNA for the CDR3 is TGTGCCAGCAGCTTAGATCAGGGGCACACAGATACGCAGTATTTT.

V gene TRBV19 combines with J gene TRBJ1-2; TRBD1 matches 7 bases. J gave up 0 bases and V 5 bases, and 6 bases lay outside the gene matches. Looked up from germline, CDR1 is LNHDA and CDR2 is SQIVND (reference sequence). There are 15 residues in the CDR3. The CDR3 spells CASSPRTGSNYGYTF. The CDR3 bases are TGTGCCAGTAGTCCACGGACAGGCTCTAACTATGGCTACACCTTC.

There are a few counts of this clone. This chain joins TRBV19 and TRBJ1-1, with 7 bases fitting TRBD1. The V and J ends lost 10 bases and 3 bases, in that order; junction bases with no gene match: 8. CDR1 is LNHDA and CDR2 is SQIVND in the germline V gene (reference sequence). This CDR3 contains 13 residues. DNA of the CDR3: TGTGCCACGAAAAGGGGGCCCTACACTGAAGCTTTCTTT. It translates to CATKRGPYTEAFF.

The genes are TRBV7-9 and TRBJ1-2; D possibly corresponds to TRBD1 (6 bases). The CDR3 length is 15 residues. Germline-derived CDR1 and CDR2 are SEHNR and FQNEAQ (reference sequence). V lost 8 bases to trimming and J lost 3 bases, with 19 bases between them. CDR3 residues: CASGDTKLQYYGYTF. The CDR3 DNA reads as TGTGCCAGCGGGGACACCAAACTCCAATACTATGGCTACACCTTC.

The chain combines TRBV19 with TRBJ1-1; D is perhaps TRBD1 (6 bases). The germline V gene has CDR1 LNHDA and CDR2 SQIVND (reference sequence). V lost 9 bases and J 2 bases, leaving 7 bases between the germline ends. The CDR3 is made up of 11 amino acids. The CDR3 DNA reads TGTGCCAGCAGGGGTAACACTGAAGCTTTCTTT. It encodes CASRGNTEAFF. The full variable domain, rest sourced from reference TRBV19 and TRBJ1-1, is DGGITQSPKYLFRKEGQNVTLSCEQNLNHDAMYWYRQDPGQGLRLIYYSQIVNDFQKGDIAEGYSVSREKKESFPLTVTSAQKNPTAFYLCASRGNTEAFFGQGTRLTVV.

The CDR3 sequence is CASSYGTAGNQPQHF. As DNA, the CDR3 is TGTGCCAGCAGCTACGGCACAGCAGGCAATCAGCCCCAGCATTTT. The rearrangement uses TRBV7-2 and TRBJ1-5; no clear D gene. Germline V gene lookup returns CDR1 SGHTA and CDR2 FQGNSA. Trimming pared 4 bases from V and 2 bases from J, leaving 12 bases between. The CDR3 covers 15 residues.

The V and J genes are TRBV6-5 and TRBJ2-5; no clear D gene. The V end lost 2 bases, the J end lost 4 bases, and 2 bases lay between the germline ends. The length of the CDR3 is 11 residues. CDR1 is MNHEY and CDR2 is SVGAGI in the germline V gene. DNA of the CDR3: TGTGCCAGCAGTTACGGAGAGACCCAGTACTTC. It codes for CASSYGETQYF.

The count of this clone is one. The J gene is TRBJ2-1, the V gene TRBV7-9; TRBD2 might be the D (6 bases). Germline assignment: CDR1 SEHNR and CDR2 FQNEAQ (reference sequence). This CDR3 region has 15 residues. The ends were cut back, 5 bases at V and 8 bases at J, with 19 bases in the middle. The CDR3 spells CASSQGGGEVYEQFF. The CDR3 coding sequence is TGTGCCAGCAGCCAGGGTGGCGGGGAAGTCTATGAGCAGTTCTTC.

The rearrangement joins TRBV11-3 to TRBJ2-3; D is perhaps TRBD2 (7 bases). The CDR3 covers 15 residues. CDR1 and CDR2 (germline): SGHNT, YENEEA. The V end was cut by 5 bases, the J end by 5 bases, with 17 bases between. CDR3 sequence reads: CASSTRDTGGDTQYF. Written as DNA, the CDR3 is TGTGCCAGCAGCACACGGGACACGGGGGGAGATACGCAGTATTTT.

A remark on this clone: The junction and the germline gene differ at one end; a read error may be behind it. The chain carries TRBV7-7 and TRBJ2-5; 8 bases are shared with TRBD1. In germline, CDR1 is SSHAT, CDR2 FNYEAQ (reference sequence). The CDR3 totals 14 residues. The CDR3 protein is CASSPGGAGETQYF. Written as DNA, the CDR3 is TGTGCTAGCAGCCCAGGGGGCGCGGGAGAGACCCAGTACTTC.

In its sample, this clone is medium-sized. The chain has TRBV14 and TRBJ1-3, with 7 bases fitting TRBD1. Trimming took 6 bases from V and 4 from J; bases not matched to a gene: 0. Per germline, CDR1 SGHDN and CDR2 FVKESK. The CDR3 runs 12 residues. The CDR3 sequence is CASRQGGNTIYF. The DNA for the CDR3 is TGTGCCAGCAGACAGGGGGGAAACACCATATATTTT.

The chain is built from TRBV4-2 and TRBJ2-6; D perhaps matches TRBD2 (5 bases). Trimming left V 1 base short and J 4 bases short, with 8 bases between. The CDR3 extends over 15 amino acids. Germline CDR1 and CDR2: LGHNA and YNFKEQ. CDR3 in DNA: TGTGCCAGCAGCCAAGGACTAACCGGGGCCAACGTCCTGACTTTC. This gives the protein CASSQGLTGANVLTF.

Notes on this clone: A junction end diverges from the germline sequence, so it may reflect a read error. This chain joins TRBV29-1 and TRBJ2-3; tentatively, D is TRBD1 or TRBD2 (6 bases each). This CDR3 comprises 13 residues. Germline V lookup: CDR1 SQVTM, CDR2 ANQGSEA. The CDR3 region is CSVEGGGADTQYF. CDR3 nucleotide sequence: TGCAGCGTCGAAGGAGGGGGTGCAGATACGCAGTATTTT.

The chain carries TRBV10-2 and TRBJ1-1; possible D gene TRBD1, 5 bases. Per the germline V gene, CDR1 is WSHSY and CDR2 is SAAADI. CDR3 length: 13 residues. The V gene lost 7 bases and the J gene lost 1 base, with 10 bases spanning the gap. CDR3 sequence reads: CASIRGQNTEAFF. The CDR3 DNA is TGCGCCAGCATCCGAGGACAGAACACTGAAGCTTTCTTT.

The rearrangement uses TRBV4-3 and TRBJ2-2; TRBD1 matches 11 bases. The CDR3 runs 18 residues. V shed 2 bases and J 1 base; nucleotides not matched to a gene: 6. The germline gives CDR1 LGHNA, CDR2 YSLEER. CDR3 coding DNA: TGCGCCAGCAGCCAACCTGACGGGACAGGGGGGAACACCGGGGAGCTGTTTTTT. Its protein product is CASSQPDGTGGNTGELFF.

This clone was counted a single time. The V and J genes are TRBV25-1 and TRBJ1-1, with 8 bases identical to TRBD1. Germline V gene data show CDR1 as MGHDK and CDR2 as SYGVNS. V gave up 7 bases and J gave up 5 bases; unmatched junction bases: 12. The CDR3 contains 15 residues. The CDR3 DNA sequence: TGTGCCAGCACCGAGAGTGGAACAGGGGGGACTGAAGCTTTCTTT. The encoded protein is CASTESGTGGTEAFF.

This clone has only one observation. The rearrangement joins TRBV7-3 to TRBJ2-3; the D gene is possibly TRBD1 (6 bases). Germline V CDR1 and CDR2: SGHTA, FQGTGA. Trimming cost V 5 bases and J 2 bases, with 29 bases left between them. CDR3 length equals 20 residues. The CDR3 coding sequence is TGTGCCAGCAGCAAGCGGCCCCGACACCGGGACAAGAACTACACAGATACGCAGTATTTT. Translating gives CASSKRPRHRDKNYTDTQYF. The full variable domain, completed using reference TRBV7-3 and TRBJ2-3, is GAGVSQTPSNKVTEKGKYVELRCDPISGHTALYWYRQSLGQGPEFLIYFQGTGAADDSGLPNDRFFAVRPEGSVSTLKIQRTERGDSAVYLCASSKRPRHRDKNYTDTQYFGPGTRLTVL.

V and J are TRBV5-1 and TRBJ1-2; 9 positions agree with TRBD1. With V trimmed by 1 base and J by 5 bases, 3 bases remained unmatched. This CDR3 has 14 residues. Germline CDR1 and CDR2: SGHRS and YFSETQ. The CDR3: CASSLSGTGYGYTF. In DNA, the CDR3 is TGCGCCAGCAGCTTGTCAGGGACAGGGTATGGCTACACCTTC. The whole variable domain, remainder taken from reference TRBV5-1 and TRBJ1-2, is KAGVTQTPRYLIKTRGQQVTLSCSPISGHRSVSWYQQTPGQGLQFLFEYFSETQRNKGNFPGRFSGRQFSNSRSEMNVSTLELGDSALYLCASSLSGTGYGYTFGSGTRLTVV.

The chain couples TRBV4-2 to TRBJ1-1; 7 positions match TRBD1. Per the germline V gene, CDR1 is LGHNA and CDR2 is YNFKEQ. This CDR3 has 13 amino acids. With V trimmed by 6 bases and J by 4 bases, 5 bases remained unmatched. The CDR3 DNA sequence: TGTGCCAGCAGTGGGGACAGTGGCACTGAAGCTTTCTTT. Its protein is CASSGDSGTEAFF.

CDR3: CASSLPNYNEQFF. CDR3 in DNA: TGTGCCAGCAGCTTACCCAACTACAATGAGCAGTTCTTC. The chain employs TRBV7-2 and TRBJ2-1; D gene uncertain. Germline V gives CDR1 SGHTA, CDR2 FQGNSA. The CDR3 length is 13 residues. V lost 2 bases, J lost 3 bases, and 5 bases lay in between.

J is TRBJ1-5 and V is TRBV27; a weak D match, TRBD1 (6 bases). V gave up 5 bases and J gave up 1 base, with 18 bases separating them. Germline V gives CDR1 MNHEY, CDR2 SMNVEV (reference sequence). The CDR3 has 17 amino acids. CDR3 amino acids: CASSQRGTVRSNQPQHF. CDR3 DNA sequence: TGTGCCAGCAGTCAAAGGGGGACGGTGAGGAGCAATCAGCCCCAGCATTTT.

The chain links TRBV10-3 to TRBJ1-1; 7 bases are shared with TRBD1. V gave up 4 bases and J gave up 2 bases; unmatched junction bases: 13. Germline V gene lookup returns CDR1 ENHRY and CDR2 SYGVKD. The CDR3 contains 17 residues. CDR3 protein: CAISGIGQGVGNTEAFF. CDR3 in DNA: TGTGCCATCAGTGGCATAGGGCAGGGGGTCGGAAACACTGAAGCTTTCTTT.

This clone is termed medium-sized. This chain connects TRBV7-8 to TRBJ1-5, with D maybe TRBD1 (5 bases). The CDR3 totals 15 residues. The V end was cut by 2 bases, the J end by 7 bases, with 15 bases between. Germline V lookup: CDR1 SGHVS, CDR2 FQNEAQ. CDR3 sequence reads: CASSLLLTVGQPQHF. As DNA, the CDR3 is TGTGCCAGCAGCTTATTGCTGACAGTCGGCCAGCCCCAGCATTTT.

The genes are TRBV5-8 and TRBJ2-5; 7 nucleotides align to TRBD1. Near its end, the DNA agrees better with TRBJ2-7, so the J call may be wrong. Germline CDR1 reads SGHTS; CDR2 reads YDEGEE. The CDR3 spans 13 residues. The CDR3 loop is CARRRTGSYEQYF. In DNA, the CDR3 is TGTGCCCGGCGGAGGACAGGTTCCTACGAGCAGTACTTC.

The J gene is TRBJ2-7, the V gene TRBV14; TRBD2 is a possible D gene (6 bases). Trimming left V 3 bases short and J 2 bases short, with 14 bases between. CDR3 length: 15 amino acids. Germline V lookup: CDR1 SGHDN, CDR2 FVKESK. The CDR3 DNA sequence: TGTGCCAGCAGCCATTGGGCTAGCGAGACCTACGAGCAGTACTTC. This gives the protein CASSHWASETYEQYF. The full variable domain, in which reference TRBV14 and TRBJ2-7 provide the parts outside the CDR3, is EAGVTQFPSHSVIEKGQTVTLRCDPISGHDNLYWYRRVMGKEIKFLLHFVKESKQDESGMPNNRFLAERTGGTYSTLKVQPAELEDSGVYFCASSHWASETYEQYFGPGTRLTVT.

The CDR3 reads CAWSVKGGDIQYF. CDR3 sequence (DNA): TGTGCCTGGAGTGTTAAGGGTGGAGACATTCAGTACTTC. The V call is TRBV30, the J call TRBJ2-4; no clear D gene. This CDR3 is built from 13 residues. CDR1 is GTSNPN and CDR2 is SVGIG in the germline V gene (reference sequence). Trimming removed 0 bases at V and 8 bases at J, with 11 bases between. The entire variable domain, with the rest obtained from reference TRBV30 and TRBJ2-4, is as follows: SQTIHQWPATLVQPVGSPLSLECTVEGTSNPNLYWYRQAAGRGLQLLFYSVGIGQISSEVPQNLSASRPQDRQFILSSKKLLLSDSGFYLCAWSVKGGDIQYFGAGTRLSVL.

This rearrangement joins TRBV4-3 to TRBJ2-7, with TRBD1 identical over 8 bases. There are 16 residues in the CDR3. Per the germline V gene, CDR1 is LGHNA and CDR2 is YSLEER. V gave up 0 bases and J gave up 2 bases; unmatched junction bases: 6. Here the CDR3 reads CASSQEHRGKTYEQYF. CDR3 bases: TGCGCCAGCAGCCAAGAACACAGGGGGAAGACCTACGAGCAGTACTTC.

The rearrangement joins TRBV4-2 to TRBJ2-5; 15 nucleotides agree with TRBD2. In germline, CDR1 is LGHNA, CDR2 YNFKEQ. The CDR3 spans 17 residues. V shed 1 base and J 4 bases; nucleotides not matched to a gene: 4. CDR3 sequence (DNA): TGTGCCAGCAGCCAAGGGACTAGCGGGGGGGCCCCAGAGACCCAGTACTTC. Protein product: CASSQGTSGGAPETQYF.

This chain links TRBV7-6 with TRBJ1-3; D possibly corresponds to TRBD1 (5 bases). From germline, CDR1 is SGHVS and CDR2 FNYEAQ. V lost 4 bases, J lost 0 bases, and 16 bases lay in between. The CDR3 is made up of 17 amino acids. CDR3 protein: CASSSTPGGGSGNTIYF. CDR3 nucleotides: TGTGCCAGCAGCTCGACTCCGGGGGGGGGCTCTGGAAACACCATATATTTT.